This TCR beta chain was recorded in a study of blood T cell repertoires in COVID-19. V gave up 8 bases and J gave up 5 bases, with 3 bases separating them. The CDR3 has 10 amino acids. The germline V gene has CDR1 MRHNA and CDR2 SNTAGT. Under the authors' procedure: Reference gene primer amplification gave estimated nucleated cell counts. Clones were sequenced by immunoSEQ multiplex PCR, and TCRdb holds only the in-frame ones, with some missing. V and J calls and clone size come straight from that table; D and trimming were deduced from the DNA. The table lists approximately 120,000 clones, 92% of them singletons.

This chain uses TRBV6-4 with TRBJ2-2; D remains ambiguous. This sequence was found in a man aged 45 to 65 with COVID-19, enrolled during active disease. Sequencing was carried out using peripheral blood. The CDR3 here is CASSTGELFF. In DNA, the CDR3 is TGTGCCAGCTCTACCGGGGAGCTGTTTTTT.